The rows below give T cell receptor beta chains drawn from one sample of a study of T cells in Graves' hyperthyroidism and ophthalmopathy. TCRdb analysed the multiplex PCR reads with MiXCR anew, one entry per CDR3 protein. The sample has under 650,000 distinct CDR3 sequences; under 20% are singletons. Sequencing was performed on blood. The receptors were sampled from a woman aged 25-40 years with Graves' hyperthyroidism. The CDR3 runs from the conserved cysteine through the conserved F or W. The D gene is left open where the match is weak. Size tells how often a clone was seen (once, few, many) or the class of an expanded clone, and some rows leave it out.

clone_size: few; j_call: TRBJ1-2; v_call: TRBV12-3/TRBV12-4; d_call: TRBD1; cdr3_length: 12; cdr3_aa: CASTRTGEGYTF; cdr3_nt: TGTGCCAGCACCAGGACAGGCGAAGGCTACACCTTC
clone_size: few; j_call: TRBJ2-7; v_call: TRBV6-1; d_call: TRBD2; cdr3_length: 14; cdr3_aa: CASNEAWEGHEQYF; cdr3_nt: TGTGCCAGCAATGAAGCTTGGGAGGGTCACGAGCAGTACTTC
clone_size: few; j_call: TRBJ2-5; v_call: TRBV6-5; d_call: -; cdr3_length: 16; cdr3_aa: CASSYGHTLVQETQYF; cdr3_nt: TGTGCCAGCAGTTACGGGCATACCCTAGTTCAAGAGACCCAGTACTTC
clone_size: many; j_call: TRBJ1-1; v_call: TRBV11-2; d_call: -; cdr3_length: 14; cdr3_aa: CASSLEGRGSEAFF; cdr3_nt: TGTGCCAGCAGCTTAGAAGGGAGGGGTTCCGAAGCTTTCTTT
clone_size: -; j_call: TRBJ1-5; v_call: TRBV2; d_call: -; cdr3_length: 12; cdr3_aa: CASSETQSVGHF; cdr3_nt: TGTGCCAGCAGTGAGACACAATCAGTTGGGCATTTT
clone_size: once; j_call: TRBJ1-6; v_call: TRBV6-5; d_call: TRBD1; cdr3_length: 15; cdr3_aa: CASSNPTGGNSPLHF; cdr3_nt: TGTGCCAGCAGTAACCCGACAGGGGGTAATTCACCCCTCCACTTT
clone_size: few; j_call: TRBJ2-1; v_call: TRBV9; d_call: -; cdr3_length: 15; cdr3_aa: CASSVGETNPNEQFF; cdr3_nt: TGTGCCAGCAGCGTAGGTGAGACTAATCCCAATGAGCAGTTCTTC
clone_size: many; j_call: TRBJ2-1; v_call: TRBV12-3/TRBV12-4; d_call: TRBD1; cdr3_length: 15; cdr3_aa: CASTSRDSPYNEQFF; cdr3_nt: TGTGCCAGCACCTCTCGGGACAGCCCCTACAATGAGCAGTTCTTC
clone_size: few; j_call: TRBJ2-7; v_call: TRBV20-1; d_call: TRBD2; cdr3_length: 12; cdr3_aa: CSAKGLAAEQYF; cdr3_nt: TGCAGTGCTAAGGGACTAGCGGCCGAGCAGTACTTC
clone_size: many; j_call: TRBJ1-2; v_call: TRBV12-3/TRBV12-4; d_call: -; cdr3_length: 12; cdr3_aa: CASSLENYGYTF; cdr3_nt: TGTGCCAGCAGTTTAGAAAACTATGGCTACACCTTC
clone_size: many; j_call: TRBJ1-4; v_call: TRBV18; d_call: TRBD1; cdr3_length: 15; cdr3_aa: CASSPPGQGNEKLFF; cdr3_nt: TGTGCCAGCTCACCACCAGGACAGGGGAATGAAAAACTGTTTTTT
clone_size: -; j_call: TRBJ2-7; v_call: TRBV30; d_call: TRBD2; cdr3_length: 14; cdr3_aa: CAWSPRLAAYEQYF; cdr3_nt: TGTGCCTGGAGTCCAAGACTAGCGGCCTACGAGCAGTACTTC
clone_size: -; j_call: TRBJ2-3; v_call: TRBV19; d_call: -; cdr3_length: 14; cdr3_aa: CASKTRDDTDTQYF; cdr3_nt: TGTGCCAGTAAGACCCGGGACGACACAGATACGCAGTATTTT
clone_size: many; j_call: TRBJ2-7; v_call: TRBV7-9; d_call: -; cdr3_length: 14; cdr3_aa: CASSLPRPDPRQYF; cdr3_nt: TGTGCCAGCAGCTTACCCCGTCCGGACCCTCGGCAGTACTTC
clone_size: -; j_call: TRBJ2-7; v_call: TRBV19; d_call: -; cdr3_length: 15; cdr3_aa: CATTDWGGGTYEQYF; cdr3_nt: TGTGCCACTACAGACTGGGGGGGCGGTACCTACGAGCAGTACTTC
clone_size: few; j_call: TRBJ1-1; v_call: TRBV27; d_call: -; cdr3_length: 14; cdr3_aa: CASSLDGVGYEAFF; cdr3_nt: TGTGCCAGCAGTTTGGACGGGGTTGGTTATGAAGCTTTCTTT
clone_size: -; j_call: TRBJ2-7; v_call: TRBV29-1; d_call: TRBD2; cdr3_length: 15; cdr3_aa: CSVKGTSGSTYEQYF; cdr3_nt: TGCAGCGTGAAGGGGACTAGCGGGTCCACCTACGAGCAGTACTTC
clone_size: few; j_call: TRBJ2-1; v_call: TRBV6-9; d_call: TRBD2; cdr3_length: 14; cdr3_aa: CASIVAGGYNEQFF; cdr3_nt: TGTGCCAGCATAGTGGCGGGGGGGTACAATGAGCAGTTCTTC
clone_size: once; j_call: TRBJ2-5; v_call: TRBV19; d_call: -; cdr3_length: 14; cdr3_aa: CARSPQPEGETQYF; cdr3_nt: TGTGCCCGTAGTCCCCAGCCCGAGGGGGAGACCCAGTACTTC
clone_size: -; j_call: TRBJ1-5; v_call: TRBV10-2; d_call: TRBD1; cdr3_length: 16; cdr3_aa: CASGQGAAGSNQPQHF; cdr3_nt: TGCGCCAGCGGCCAGGGGGCCGCAGGGAGCAATCAGCCCCAGCATTTT
clone_size: many; j_call: TRBJ2-1; v_call: TRBV9; d_call: -; cdr3_length: 14; cdr3_aa: CASSPGPRYNEQFF; cdr3_nt: TGTGCCAGCAGCCCCGGGCCCCGTTACAATGAGCAGTTCTTC
clone_size: few; j_call: TRBJ2-3; v_call: TRBV14; d_call: -; cdr3_length: 14; cdr3_aa: CASSQGFSTDTQYF; cdr3_nt: TGTGCCAGCAGTCAGGGGTTTAGCACAGATACGCAGTATTTT
clone_size: few; j_call: TRBJ2-1; v_call: TRBV6-2/TRBV6-3; d_call: TRBD2; cdr3_length: 18; cdr3_aa: CATDPGLAGPARYNEQFF; cdr3_nt: TGTGCCACAGACCCGGGACTAGCGGGACCTGCCCGTTACAATGAGCAGTTCTTC
clone_size: few; j_call: TRBJ2-3; v_call: TRBV29-1; d_call: TRBD2; cdr3_length: 15; cdr3_aa: CSESGGLGGTDTQYF; cdr3_nt: TGCAGCGAGAGCGGGGGGCTGGGAGGCACAGATACGCAGTATTTT
clone_size: few; j_call: TRBJ2-1; v_call: TRBV19; d_call: -; cdr3_length: 11; cdr3_aa: CASSTVNEQFF; cdr3_nt: TGTGCCAGTAGTACTGTCAATGAGCAGTTCTTC
clone_size: many; j_call: TRBJ1-6; v_call: TRBV27; d_call: -; cdr3_length: 15; cdr3_aa: CASSGSNSLNSPLHF; cdr3_nt: TGTGCCAGCAGCGGGAGCAATAGTCTAAATTCACCCCTCCACTTT
clone_size: many; j_call: TRBJ2-7; v_call: TRBV28; d_call: -; cdr3_length: 14; cdr3_aa: CASSLPQSSYEQYF; cdr3_nt: TGTGCCAGCAGTTTGCCCCAGAGCTCCTACGAGCAGTACTTC
clone_size: many; j_call: TRBJ2-3; v_call: TRBV7-2; d_call: TRBD2; cdr3_length: 16; cdr3_aa: CASSLYREGGTDTQYF; cdr3_nt: TGTGCCAGCAGCTTATACCGGGAGGGAGGCACAGATACGCAGTATTTT
clone_size: many; j_call: TRBJ1-1; v_call: TRBV25-1; d_call: TRBD1; cdr3_length: 17; cdr3_aa: CASRAPGDRERGGKAFF; cdr3_nt: TGTGCCAGCAGGGCACCGGGGGACAGGGAAAGAGGGGGGAAAGCTTTCTTT
clone_size: many; j_call: TRBJ1-5; v_call: TRBV11-3; d_call: -; cdr3_length: 15; cdr3_aa: CASSLSGQPNQPQHF; cdr3_nt: TGTGCCAGCAGCTTGAGTGGACAGCCAAATCAGCCCCAGCATTTT
clone_size: many; j_call: TRBJ1-2; v_call: TRBV30; d_call: TRBD1; cdr3_length: 14; cdr3_aa: CAWRDWDRGHGYTF; cdr3_nt: TGTGCCTGGAGAGATTGGGACAGGGGCCATGGCTACACCTTC
clone_size: many; j_call: TRBJ2-5; v_call: TRBV2; d_call: TRBD2; cdr3_length: 14; cdr3_aa: CASSVTSGGETQYF; cdr3_nt: TGTGCCAGCAGTGTCACTAGCGGGGGAGAGACCCAGTACTTC